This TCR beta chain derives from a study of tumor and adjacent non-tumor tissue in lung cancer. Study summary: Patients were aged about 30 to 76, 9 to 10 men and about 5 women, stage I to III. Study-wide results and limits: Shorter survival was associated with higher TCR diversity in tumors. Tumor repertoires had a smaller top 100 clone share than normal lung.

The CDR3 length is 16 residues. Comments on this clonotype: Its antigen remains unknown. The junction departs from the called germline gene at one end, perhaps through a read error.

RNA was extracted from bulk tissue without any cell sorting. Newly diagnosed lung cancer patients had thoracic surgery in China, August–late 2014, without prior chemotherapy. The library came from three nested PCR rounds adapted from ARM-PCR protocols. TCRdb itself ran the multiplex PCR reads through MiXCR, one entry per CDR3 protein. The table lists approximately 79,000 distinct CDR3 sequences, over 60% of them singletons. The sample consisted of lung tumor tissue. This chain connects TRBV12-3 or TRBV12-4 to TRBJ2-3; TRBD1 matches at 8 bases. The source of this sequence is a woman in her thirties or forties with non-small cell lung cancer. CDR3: CTSSRGVAWGTGTQYF. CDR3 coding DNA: TGTACCAGCAGTCGCGGGGTAGCCTGGGGGACAGGTACGCAGTATTTT.